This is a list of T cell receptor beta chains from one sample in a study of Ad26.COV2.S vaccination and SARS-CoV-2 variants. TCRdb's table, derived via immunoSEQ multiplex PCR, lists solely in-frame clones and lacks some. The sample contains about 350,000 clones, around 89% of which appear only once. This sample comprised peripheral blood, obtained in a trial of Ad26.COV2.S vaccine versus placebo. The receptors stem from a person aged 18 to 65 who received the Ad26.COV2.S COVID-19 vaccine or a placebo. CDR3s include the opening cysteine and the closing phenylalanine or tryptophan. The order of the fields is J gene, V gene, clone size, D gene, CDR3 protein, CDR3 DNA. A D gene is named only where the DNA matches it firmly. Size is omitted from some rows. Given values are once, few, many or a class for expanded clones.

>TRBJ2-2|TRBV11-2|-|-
CASSFLGTGELFF
TGTGCCAGCAGCTTTTTGGGGACCGGGGAGCTGTTTTTT
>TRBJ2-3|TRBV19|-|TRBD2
CASKDGGEGTDTQYF
TGTGCCAGTAAGGACGGGGGGGAGGGCACAGATACGCAGTATTTT
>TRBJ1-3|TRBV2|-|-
CASIEDYLSGNTIYF
TGTGCCAGCATAGAGGACTACCTCTCTGGAAACACCATATATTTT
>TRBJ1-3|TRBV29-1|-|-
CSVETRTASGNTIYF
TGCAGCGTTGAAACCAGGACCGCCTCTGGAAACACCATATATTTT
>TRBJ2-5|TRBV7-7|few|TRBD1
CASSPTGGGETQYF
TGTGCTAGCAGCCCGACAGGGGGTGGAGAGACCCAGTACTTC
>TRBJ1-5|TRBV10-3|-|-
CAISELESSNQPQHF
TGTGCCATCAGTGAGTTGGAGTCGAGCAATCAGCCCCAGCATTTT
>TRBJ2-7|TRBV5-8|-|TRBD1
CASSHYTGTVGYEQYF
TGTGCCAGCAGCCACTATACCGGGACAGTTGGTTACGAGCAGTACTTC
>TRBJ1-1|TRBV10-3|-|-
CAISENQNTEAFF
TGTGCCATCAGTGAGAACCAGAACACTGAAGCTTTCTTT
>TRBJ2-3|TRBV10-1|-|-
CASSDGSDTQYF
TGCGCCAGCAGTGATGGATCAGATACGCAGTATTTT
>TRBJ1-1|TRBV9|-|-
CASSVGLGGSTEAFF
TGTGCCAGCAGCGTAGGTCTGGGGGGTTCCACTGAAGCTTTCTTT
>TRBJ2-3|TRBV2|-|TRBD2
CASRGTSGRSRDTQYF
TGTGCCAGCAGAGGGACTAGCGGGAGATCCCGAGATACGCAGTATTTT
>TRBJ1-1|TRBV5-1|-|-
CASSSSGAPNTEAFF
TGCGCCAGCAGCTCGAGTGGAGCCCCGAACACTGAAGCTTTCTTT
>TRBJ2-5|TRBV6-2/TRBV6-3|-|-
CASSFRLVETQYF
TGTGCCAGCAGTTTCCGACTAGTCGAGACCCAGTACTTC
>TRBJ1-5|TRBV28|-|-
CASSLSSHNQPQHF
TGTGCCAGCAGTTTATCCAGCCACAATCAGCCCCAGCATTTT
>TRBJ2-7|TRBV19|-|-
CASSPGLSSYEQYF
TGTGCCAGTAGTCCGGGACTGAGCTCCTACGAGCAGTACTTC
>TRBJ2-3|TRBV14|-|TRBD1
CASSQDDRAGTDTQYF
TGTGCCAGCAGCCAGGATGACAGGGCAGGCACAGATACGCAGTATTTT
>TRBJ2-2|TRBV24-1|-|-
CATSDPSTGNTGELFF
TGTGCCACCAGTGATCCGTCGACAGGGAACACCGGGGAGCTGTTTTTT
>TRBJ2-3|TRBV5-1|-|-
CASSLTPTDTQYF
TGCGCCAGCAGTTTGACACCGACAGATACGCAGTATTTT
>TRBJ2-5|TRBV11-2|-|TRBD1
CASSLQAQGISETQYF
TGTGCCAGCAGCCTACAAGCACAGGGGATTTCGGAGACCCAGTACTTC
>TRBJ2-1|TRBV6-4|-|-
CASSEGLNNEQFF
TGTGCCAGCAGTGAAGGTCTTAACAATGAGCAGTTCTTC
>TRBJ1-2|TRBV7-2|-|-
CASRQRGGGYGYTF
TGTGCCAGCAGACAACGCGGGGGTGGCTATGGCTACACCTTC
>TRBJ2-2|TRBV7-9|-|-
CASTLHTGELFF
TGTGCCAGCACCCTACACACCGGGGAGCTGTTTTTT
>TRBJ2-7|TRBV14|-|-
CASSQELVVEQYF
TGTGCCAGCAGCCAAGAGTTGGTTGTCGAGCAGTACTTC
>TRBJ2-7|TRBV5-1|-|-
CASSLESGATFHEQYF
TGCGCCAGCAGCTTGGAATCGGGGGCGACTTTCCACGAGCAGTACTTC
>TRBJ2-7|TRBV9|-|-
CASSAGDRPSEQYF
TGTGCCAGCAGCGCCGGAGACAGGCCTAGCGAGCAGTACTTC
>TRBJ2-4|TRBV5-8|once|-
CASSLVSSKNIQYF
TGTGCCAGCAGCTTGGTCTCATCTAAAAACATTCAGTACTTC
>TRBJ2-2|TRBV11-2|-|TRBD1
CASSARQGLNTGELFF
TGTGCCAGCAGCGCCAGACAGGGTTTGAACACCGGGGAGCTGTTTTTT
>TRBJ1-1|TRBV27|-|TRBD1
CASSLDREWGTEAFF
TGTGCCAGCAGTTTAGACAGGGAGTGGGGGACTGAAGCTTTCTTT
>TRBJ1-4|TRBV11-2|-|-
CASSLHREGGEKLFF
TGTGCCAGCAGCTTACATCGGGAGGGCGGTGAAAAACTGTTTTTT
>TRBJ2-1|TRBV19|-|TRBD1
CASSEAGTGGYEQFF
TGTGCCAGTAGTGAAGCCGGGACAGGGGGGTATGAGCAGTTCTTC
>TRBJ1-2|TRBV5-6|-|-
CASSSRDYNYGYTF
TGTGCCAGCAGCTCAAGGGACTATAACTATGGCTACACCTTC
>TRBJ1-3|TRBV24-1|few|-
CATSDPRQGNTIYF
TGTGCCACCAGTGACCCAAGACAGGGAAACACCATATATTTT
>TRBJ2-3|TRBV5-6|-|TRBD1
CASSSDRGPRYTQYF
TGTGCCAGCAGCTCCGACAGGGGTCCTCGGTATACGCAGTATTTT
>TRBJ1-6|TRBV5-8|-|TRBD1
CASSRDRGQSPLHF
TGTGCCAGCAGCCGGGACAGGGGGCAGTCACCCCTCCACTTT
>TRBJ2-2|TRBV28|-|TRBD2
CASSLAPGGRGTGELFF
TGTGCCAGCAGTTTAGCCCCTGGCGGGAGAGGGACCGGGGAGCTGTTTTTT
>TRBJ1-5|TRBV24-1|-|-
CATSDYTLTRDQPQHF
TGTGCCACCAGTGATTATACGCTGACTAGGGATCAGCCCCAGCATTTT
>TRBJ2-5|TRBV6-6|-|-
CASSPPGPGWRGQETQYF
TGTGCCAGCAGTCCCCCGGGACCGGGTTGGAGGGGCCAAGAGACCCAGTACTTC
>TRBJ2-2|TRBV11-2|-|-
CASLPGDNGELFF
TGTGCCAGCCTCCCGGGTGACAATGGGGAGCTGTTTTTT
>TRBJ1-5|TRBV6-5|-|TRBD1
CASSKTGLSNQPQHF
TGTGCCAGCAGCAAGACAGGGCTTAGCAATCAGCCCCAGCATTTT
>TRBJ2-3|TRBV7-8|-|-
CASSLVGHRTDTQYF
TGTGCCAGCAGCTTAGTGGGACACCGCACAGATACGCAGTATTTT
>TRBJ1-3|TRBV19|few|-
CASSVSGNTIYF
TGTGCCAGCAGCGTCTCTGGAAACACCATATATTTT
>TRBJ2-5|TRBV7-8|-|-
CASSLGLSRGTQYF
TGTGCCAGCAGCCTGGGACTGAGCCGGGGGACCCAGTACTTC
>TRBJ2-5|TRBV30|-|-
CAWNKGQSGETQYF
TGTGCCTGGAATAAGGGGCAGTCGGGTGAGACCCAGTACTTC
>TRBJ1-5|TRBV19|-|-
CASSVADSHNQPQHF
TGTGCCAGTAGTGTAGCAGACAGCCACAATCAGCCCCAGCATTTT
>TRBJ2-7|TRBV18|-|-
CASSPGGTYEQYF
TGTGCCAGCTCACCTGGCGGAACCTACGAGCAGTACTTC
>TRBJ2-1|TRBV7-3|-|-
CASSLARVNEQFF
TGTGCCAGCAGCTTAGCCAGGGTGAATGAGCAGTTCTTC
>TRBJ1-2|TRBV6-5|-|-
CASSYAGRDYGYTF
TGTGCCAGCAGTTACGCAGGAAGGGATTATGGCTACACCTTC
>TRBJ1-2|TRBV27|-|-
CASSLLGNYGYTF
TGTGCCAGCAGTTTACTGGGCAACTATGGCTACACCTTC
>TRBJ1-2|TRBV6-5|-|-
CASRTAQAYGYTF
TGTGCCAGCAGGACAGCGCAGGCCTATGGCTACACCTTC
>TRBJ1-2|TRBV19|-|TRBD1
CASSSGQGHNYGYTF
TGTGCCAGTAGTTCGGGACAGGGCCACAACTATGGCTACACCTTC
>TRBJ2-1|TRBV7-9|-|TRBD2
CASSARRGLAGGEQFF
TGTGCCAGCAGCGCGCGTAGGGGACTAGCGGGAGGTGAGCAGTTCTTC
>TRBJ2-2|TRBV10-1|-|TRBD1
CASRKDRGPTGELFF
TGCGCCAGCAGGAAGGACAGGGGGCCAACCGGGGAGCTGTTTTTT
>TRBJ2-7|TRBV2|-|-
CASGYAAYEQYF
TGTGCCAGCGGATATGCTGCCTACGAGCAGTACTTC
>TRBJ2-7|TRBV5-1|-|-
CASSLSTDYEQYF
TGCGCCAGCAGCTTGAGCACAGATTACGAGCAGTACTTC
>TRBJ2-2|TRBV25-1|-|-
CASRRNSAPNTGELFF
TGTGCCAGCAGAAGGAACAGTGCCCCGAACACCGGGGAGCTGTTTTTT
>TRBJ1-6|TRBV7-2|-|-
CASSPSGQYQSPLHF
TGTGCCAGCAGCCCATCTGGACAGTACCAGTCACCCCTCCACTTT
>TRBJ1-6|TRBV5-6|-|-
CASSLRQGWASPLHF
TGTGCCAGCAGCTTGCGTCAGGGTTGGGCTTCACCCCTCCACTTT
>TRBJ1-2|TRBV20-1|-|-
CSASAGPLPGGYTF
TGCAGTGCTAGTGCGGGGCCACTACCGGGGGGCTACACCTTC
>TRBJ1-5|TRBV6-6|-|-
CASSYMGLDQPQHF
TGTGCCAGCAGTTACATGGGGCTAGATCAGCCCCAGCATTTT
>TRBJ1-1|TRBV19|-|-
CASSLSGYTEAFF
TGTGCCAGTAGTCTTTCGGGCTACACTGAAGCTTTCTTT